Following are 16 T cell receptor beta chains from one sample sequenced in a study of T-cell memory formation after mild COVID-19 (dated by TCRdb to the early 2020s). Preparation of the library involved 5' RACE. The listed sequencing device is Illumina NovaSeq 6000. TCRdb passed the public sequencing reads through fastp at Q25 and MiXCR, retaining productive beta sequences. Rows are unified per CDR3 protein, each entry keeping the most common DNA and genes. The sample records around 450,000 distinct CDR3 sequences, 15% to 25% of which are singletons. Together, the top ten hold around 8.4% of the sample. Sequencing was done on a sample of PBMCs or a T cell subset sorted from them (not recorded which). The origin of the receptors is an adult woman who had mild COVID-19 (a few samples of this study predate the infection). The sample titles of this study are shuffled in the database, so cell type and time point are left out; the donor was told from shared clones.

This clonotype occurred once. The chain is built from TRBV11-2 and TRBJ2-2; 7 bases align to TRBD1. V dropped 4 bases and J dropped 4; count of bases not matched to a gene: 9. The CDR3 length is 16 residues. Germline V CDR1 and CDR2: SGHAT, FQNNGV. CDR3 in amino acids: CASSSRGLTVTGELFF. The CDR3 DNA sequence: TGTGCCAGCAGCTCAAGGGGGCTTACAGTCACCGGGGAGCTGTTTTTT.

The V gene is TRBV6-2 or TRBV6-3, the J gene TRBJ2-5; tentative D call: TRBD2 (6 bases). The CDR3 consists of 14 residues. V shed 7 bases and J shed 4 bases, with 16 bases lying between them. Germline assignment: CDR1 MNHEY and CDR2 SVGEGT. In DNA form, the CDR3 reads TGTGCCAGCACTCCCTCCGGGAGATTAGAGACCCAGTACTTC. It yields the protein CASTPSGRLETQYF.

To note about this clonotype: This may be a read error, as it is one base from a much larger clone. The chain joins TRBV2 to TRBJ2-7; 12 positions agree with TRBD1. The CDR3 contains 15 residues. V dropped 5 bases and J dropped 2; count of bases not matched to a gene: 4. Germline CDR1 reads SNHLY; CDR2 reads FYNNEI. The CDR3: CASSNRDRGPYEQYF. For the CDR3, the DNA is TGTGCCAGCAGTAACCGGGACAGGGGGCCCTACGAGCAGTACTTC.

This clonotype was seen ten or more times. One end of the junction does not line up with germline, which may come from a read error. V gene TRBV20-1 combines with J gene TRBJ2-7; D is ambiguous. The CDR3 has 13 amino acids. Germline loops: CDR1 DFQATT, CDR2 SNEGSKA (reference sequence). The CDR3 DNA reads TGCAGTGCTAGAGATAGTCTGGGCGGATCCCGTATATTC. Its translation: CSARDSLGGSRIF.

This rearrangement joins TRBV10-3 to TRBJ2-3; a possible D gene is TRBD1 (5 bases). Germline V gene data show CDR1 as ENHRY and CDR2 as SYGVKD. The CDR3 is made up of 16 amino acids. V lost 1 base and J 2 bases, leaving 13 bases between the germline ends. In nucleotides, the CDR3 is TGTGCCATCAGTGAGTTGGGGCCACCGTCCACAGATACGCAGTATTTT. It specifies CAISELGPPSTDTQYF.

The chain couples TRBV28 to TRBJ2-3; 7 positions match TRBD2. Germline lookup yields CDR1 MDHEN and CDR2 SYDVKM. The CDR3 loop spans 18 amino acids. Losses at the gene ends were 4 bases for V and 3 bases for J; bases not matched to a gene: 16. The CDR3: CASSSTLRGGRRTDTQYF. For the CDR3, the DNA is TGTGCCAGCAGTTCCACCTTGCGGGGCGGGAGAAGGACAGATACGCAGTATTTT.

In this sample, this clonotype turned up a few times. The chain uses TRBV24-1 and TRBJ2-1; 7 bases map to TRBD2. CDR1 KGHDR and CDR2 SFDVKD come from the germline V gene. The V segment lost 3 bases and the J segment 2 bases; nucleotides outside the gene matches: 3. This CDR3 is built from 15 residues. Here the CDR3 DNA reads TGTGCCACCAGTGATAAGCGGGGTGCCTACAATGAGCAGTTCTTC. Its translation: CATSDKRGAYNEQFF.

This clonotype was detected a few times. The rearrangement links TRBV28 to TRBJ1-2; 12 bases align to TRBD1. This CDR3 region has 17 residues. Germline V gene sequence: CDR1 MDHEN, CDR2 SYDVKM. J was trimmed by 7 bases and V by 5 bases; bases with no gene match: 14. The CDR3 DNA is TGTGCCAGCAGTCTCCCCTCCGGGACAGGGGGCGGTTTTGGCTACACCTTC. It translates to CASSLPSGTGGGFGYTF.

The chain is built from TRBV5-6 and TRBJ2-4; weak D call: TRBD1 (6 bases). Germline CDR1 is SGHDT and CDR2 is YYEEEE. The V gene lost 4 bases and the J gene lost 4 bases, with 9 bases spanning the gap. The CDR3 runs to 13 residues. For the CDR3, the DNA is TGTGCCAGCAGCCCGGACAGAAAAAACATTCAGTACTTC. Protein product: CASSPDRKNIQYF.

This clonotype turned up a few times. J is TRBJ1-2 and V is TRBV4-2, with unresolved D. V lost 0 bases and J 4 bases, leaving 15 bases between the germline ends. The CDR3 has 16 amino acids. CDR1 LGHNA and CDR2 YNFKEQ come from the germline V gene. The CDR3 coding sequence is TGTGCCAGCAGCCAAGATCTGACCAGAGGGTTCTATGGCTACACCTTC. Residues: CASSQDLTRGFYGYTF.

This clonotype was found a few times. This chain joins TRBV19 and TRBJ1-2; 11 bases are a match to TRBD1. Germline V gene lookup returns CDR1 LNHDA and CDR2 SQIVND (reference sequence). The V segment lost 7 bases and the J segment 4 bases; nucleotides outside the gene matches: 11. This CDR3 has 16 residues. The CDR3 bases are TGTGCCAGTACTCCCGGGACAGGGGGGGCTGCCTATGGCTACACCTTC. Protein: CASTPGTGGAAYGYTF.

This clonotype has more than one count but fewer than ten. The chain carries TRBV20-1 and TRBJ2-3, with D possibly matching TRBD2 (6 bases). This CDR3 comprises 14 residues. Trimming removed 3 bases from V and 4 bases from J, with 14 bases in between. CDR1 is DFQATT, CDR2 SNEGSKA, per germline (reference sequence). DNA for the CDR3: TGCAGTGCTAGGGGGGGAGGCGCCCCAGATACGCAGTATTTT. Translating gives CSARGGGAPDTQYF.

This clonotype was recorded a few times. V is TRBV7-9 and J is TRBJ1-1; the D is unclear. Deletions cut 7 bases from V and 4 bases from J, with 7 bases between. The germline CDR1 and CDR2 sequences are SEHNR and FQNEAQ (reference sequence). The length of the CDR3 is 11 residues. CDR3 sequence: CASNGGTEAFF. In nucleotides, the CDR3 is TGTGCCAGCAACGGAGGCACTGAAGCTTTCTTT.

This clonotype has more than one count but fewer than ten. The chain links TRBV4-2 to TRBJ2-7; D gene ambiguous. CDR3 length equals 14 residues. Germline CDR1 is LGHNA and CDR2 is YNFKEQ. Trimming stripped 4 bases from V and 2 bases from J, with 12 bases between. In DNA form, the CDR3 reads TGTGCCAGCAGCCCCCCAGATGGGCCCTACGAGCAGTACTTC. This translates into CASSPPDGPYEQYF.

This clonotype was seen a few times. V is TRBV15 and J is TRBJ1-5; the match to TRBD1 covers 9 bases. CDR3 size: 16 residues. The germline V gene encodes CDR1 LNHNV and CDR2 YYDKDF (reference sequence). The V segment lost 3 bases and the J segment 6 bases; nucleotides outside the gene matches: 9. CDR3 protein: CATSRERDRVGQPQHF. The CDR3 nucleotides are TGTGCCACCAGCAGGGAGAGGGACAGGGTTGGTCAGCCCCAGCATTTT. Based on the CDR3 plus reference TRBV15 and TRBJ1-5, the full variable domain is DAMVIQNPRYQVTQFGKPVTLSCSQTLNHNVMYWYQQKSSQAPKLLFHYYDKDFNNEADTPDNFQSRRPNTSFCFLDIRSPGLGDTAMYLCATSRERDRVGQPQHFGDGTRLSIL.

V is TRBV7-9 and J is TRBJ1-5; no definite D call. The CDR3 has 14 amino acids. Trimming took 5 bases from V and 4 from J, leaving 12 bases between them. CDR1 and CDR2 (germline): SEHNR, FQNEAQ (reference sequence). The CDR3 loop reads CASSASPANQPQHF. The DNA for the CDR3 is TGTGCCAGCAGCGCTTCGCCAGCGAATCAGCCCCAGCATTTT.